This T cell receptor beta chain comes out of a study of T cells in Graves' hyperthyroidism and ophthalmopathy. Broader study findings: Ophthalmopathy onset followed model prediction by a median about six months.

The diagnoses drew upon clinical symptoms, serum thyroxine and TRAb, thyroid ultrasound and orbital computed tomography. This clonotype occurred once. Its matching antigen is unknown. The germline V gene encodes CDR1 SGHTA and CDR2 FQGTGA. The V and J ends lost 3 bases and 8 bases respectively, with 16 bases between them. The CDR3 spans 14 residues. RNA transcripts were the template for amplifying TCR beta CDR3 regions. First-round RT-PCR of the TCR CDR3 relied on the HTBI primer set. TCRdb redid the calling of the multiplex PCR reads with MiXCR, one entry per CDR3 protein. This table holds about 480,000 distinct CDR3 sequences, approximately 25% found once.

V and J are TRBV7-3 and TRBJ1-2; maybe TRBD1 (5 bases). The receptor comes from a woman in her 30s with Graves' ophthalmopathy. Material for sequencing was blood. The CDR3 reads CASSLTGGTGGYTF. The CDR3 DNA sequence: TGTGCCAGCAGCTTGACCGGGGGGACGGGGGGCTACACCTTC.